Shown below are 11 T cell receptor beta chains from a single sample sequenced in a study of T cells in localized non-small cell lung cancer. Clones were read by immunoSEQ multiplex PCR, and TCRdb kept only the in-frame ones, dropping some. The table lists 35,000 to 45,000 clones, approximately 94% of them singletons. The starting material was peripheral blood, obtained before any cancer treatment. These receptors came from a female donor of 60 years or more with stage I lung adenocarcinoma.

The J gene is TRBJ1-1, the V gene TRBV18; 7 bases agree with TRBD1. Germline assignment: CDR1 KGHSH and CDR2 LQKENI. The trim removed 3 bases at V and 0 bases at J, leaving 4 bases unmatched. There are 15 residues in the CDR3. The CDR3 here is CASSPTGFMNTEAFF. The CDR3 DNA sequence: TGTGCCAGCTCACCGACAGGGTTCATGAACACTGAAGCTTTCTTT.

Remarks on this clone: Its ends do not fully match the called genes, so a read error is possible. The chain couples TRBV5-6 to TRBJ1-2; D is perhaps TRBD1 (6 bases). This CDR3 contains 14 residues. Germline CDR1 is SGHDT and CDR2 is YYEEEE. In nucleotides, the CDR3 is TGTGCCAGCAGCTTAGGACAGTCTAAATATGGCTACACCTTC. The encoded protein is CASSLGQSKYGYTF. Supplemented by reference TRBV5-6 and TRBJ1-2, the full variable domain reads DAGVTQSPTHLIKTRGQQVTLRCSPKSGHDTVSWYQQALGQGPQFIFQYYEEEERQRGNFPDRFSGHQFPNYSSELNVNALLLGDSALYLCASSLGQSKYGYTFGSGTRLTVV.

The table lists this clone with a count of one. The chain recombines TRBV5-1 with TRBJ2-4; 16 nucleotides align to TRBD2. The trim removed 3 bases at V and 1 base at J, leaving 13 bases unmatched. The CDR3 extends over 21 amino acids. CDR1 and CDR2 from the germline V gene are SGHRS and YFSETQ. The CDR3 protein is CASSSMTPGLAGGLAKNIQYF. CDR3 DNA sequence: TGCGCCAGCAGCTCCATGACCCCGGGACTAGCGGGGGGGCTGGCCAAAAACATTCAGTACTTC.

This clone came up a few times. V and J are TRBV5-4 and TRBJ1-2; D is unclear. V lost 2 bases, J lost 6 bases, and 11 bases lay in between. The CDR3 runs 13 residues. The germline V gene encodes CDR1 SGHNT and CDR2 YYREEE (reference sequence). The CDR3 sequence is CASSFTDGDGYTF. CDR3 nucleotides: TGTGCCAGCAGCTTCACCGATGGGGATGGCTACACCTTC.

This chain joins TRBV6-5 and TRBJ1-1; 11 positions match TRBD1. J gave up 4 bases and V 0 bases, and 1 base lay outside the gene matches. The CDR3 loop spans 15 amino acids. Germline V gives CDR1 MNHEY, CDR2 SVGAGI. The CDR3 here is CASSYSGTGGTEAFF. The CDR3 nucleotides are TGTGCCAGCAGTTACTCGGGGACAGGGGGCACTGAAGCTTTCTTT.

The genes are TRBV6-1 and TRBJ2-7, with a tentative D call TRBD1 (6 bases). The CDR3 consists of 14 residues. Between the trimmed V and J ends, which lost 0 bases and 4 bases, there was a span of 10 bases. The germline CDR1 and CDR2 sequences are MNHNS and SASEGT. As DNA, the CDR3 is TGTGCCAGCAGTGAAGCAGGGGGACGATACGAGCAGTACGTC. As protein: CASSEAGGRYEQYV.

This clone was detected once. The rearrangement joins TRBV10-3 to TRBJ1-5; TRBD1 is a possible D gene (5 bases). Germline V gene lookup returns CDR1 ENHRY and CDR2 SYGVKD. This CDR3 is built from 14 residues. Trimming removed 11 bases from V and 6 bases from J, with 20 bases in between. The CDR3 sequence is CASRGQGVTQPQHF. The CDR3 nucleotides read TGTGCCTCCCGTGGCCAGGGCGTCACTCAGCCCCAGCATTTT.

The chain links TRBV5-1 to TRBJ1-1; D remains unclear. Germline lookup yields CDR1 SGHRS and CDR2 YFSETQ. The CDR3 spans 16 residues. Trimming shortened V by 1 base and J by 1 base, and 14 bases separated the two germline ends. The chain's CDR3 is CASSLISGVPNTEAFF. DNA for the CDR3: TGCGCCAGCAGCTTGATCTCAGGAGTCCCGAACACTGAAGCTTTCTTT.

For the CDR3, the DNA is TGTGCCAGCAGCTTTCCCAGGGACCACATGAACACTGAAGCTTTCTTT. Its protein is CASSFPRDHMNTEAFF. The rearrangement links TRBV5-6 to TRBJ1-1; D may be TRBD1 (5 bases). Germline loops: CDR1 SGHDT, CDR2 YYEEEE. The CDR3 consists of 16 residues. The germline V and J ends were trimmed by 2 bases and 0 bases, with 14 bases remaining between them.

This chain uses TRBV9 with TRBJ1-3, with TRBD1 matching over 7 bases. The CDR3 consists of 17 residues. V was pared by 3 bases and J by 4 bases, with 13 bases of the junction left unmatched. Germline V gives CDR1 SGDLS, CDR2 YYNGEE. CDR3 residues: CASSASRIRDSGNTIYF. CDR3 nucleotide sequence: TGTGCCAGCAGCGCTAGTCGCATCCGGGACAGCGGAAACACCATATATTTT.

The rearrangement joins TRBV7-2 to TRBJ1-6; 8 bases fit TRBD1. This CDR3 is built from 15 residues. Germline lookup yields CDR1 SGHTA and CDR2 FQGNSA. After removal of 11 bases from V and 5 bases from J, the junction contained 11 bases not matched to a gene. The chain's CDR3 is CASRRLQGDNSPLHF. The CDR3 nucleotides are TGTGCCTCCAGACGTCTACAGGGGGATAATTCACCCCTCCACTTT.